One and the same sample provided the 30 T cell receptor beta chains below, sequenced in a study of OX40 agonist ivuxolimab in advanced cancers. The data were produced by immunoSEQ multiplex PCR, yet TCRdb's version contains in-frame clones alone and is incomplete. The sample holds approximately 100,000 clones, over 85% seen once. The sequencing used CD4+ or CD8+ T cells sorted from blood, collected in a trial of the OX40 agonist ivuxolimab. The receptors shown here come from an adult with an advanced solid tumor such as melanoma, head and neck, liver or kidney cancer.

The J gene is TRBJ1-4, the V gene TRBV28; 10 bases map to TRBD1. This CDR3 is 15 amino acids long. Trimming removed 4 bases from V and 5 bases from J; junction bases left unmatched: 4. CDR1 and CDR2 (germline): MDHEN, SYDVKM. CDR3 nucleotides: TGTGCCAGCAGTTCCATGGGACAGGGGAATGAAAAACTGTTTTTT. Protein: CASSSMGQGNEKLFF.

V gene TRBV28 combines with J gene TRBJ2-1; 8 bases fit TRBD1. Germline V gene data show CDR1 as MDHEN and CDR2 as SYDVKM. There are 14 residues in the CDR3. The V gene end was trimmed by 1 base and the J gene end by 8 bases; junction bases not matched to a gene: 4. CDR3 region: CASSLSGQGYEQFF. For the CDR3, the DNA is TGTGCCAGCAGTTTATCCGGACAGGGCTATGAGCAGTTCTTC.

The DNA for the CDR3 is TGTGCCAGCAGCGTAGGGACAGGTCCTCAGCCCCAGCATTTT. It yields the protein CASSVGTGPQPQHF. The gene calls are TRBV9 and TRBJ1-5, with TRBD1 identical over 7 bases. The CDR3 has 14 amino acids. J lost 6 bases, V lost 0 bases, and 3 bases had no gene match. From germline, CDR1 is SGDLS and CDR2 YYNGEE. The full variable domain, in which reference TRBV9 and TRBJ1-5 provide the parts outside the CDR3, is DSGVTQTPKHLITATGQRVTLRCSPRSGDLSVYWYQQSLDQGLQFLIQYYNGEERAKGNILERFSAQQFPDLHSELNLSSLELGDSALYFCASSVGTGPQPQHFGDGTRLSIL.

This chain links TRBV11-2 with TRBJ2-1; D tentatively fits TRBD1 or TRBD2 (6 bases each). The CDR3 length is 12 residues. V was pared by 6 bases and J by 9 bases, with 12 bases between. CDR1 is SGHAT, CDR2 FQNNGV, per germline. In nucleotides, the CDR3 is TGTGCCAGCAGTCGGGGGCCCGGTGAGCAGTTCTTC. This gives the protein CASSRGPGEQFF.

The rearrangement links TRBV14 to TRBJ2-3, with D perhaps matching TRBD2 (6 bases). Looked up from germline, CDR1 is SGHDN and CDR2 is FVKESK. Trimming pared 4 bases from V and 2 bases from J, leaving 13 bases between. This CDR3 has 15 amino acids. The CDR3 reads CASSRRGYSTDTQYF. The CDR3 bases are TGTGCCAGCAGCCGACGGGGGTATTCCACAGATACGCAGTATTTT.

There are a few counts of this clone. DNA of the CDR3: TGTGCCAGCAGCCAGACTACTTATAACACTGAAGCTTTCTTT. Encoded protein: CASSQTTYNTEAFF. This sequence joins TRBV4-2 and TRBJ1-1; no clear D gene. The V and J ends lost 3 bases and 2 bases respectively, with 10 bases between them. From germline, CDR1 is LGHNA and CDR2 YNFKEQ. The CDR3 has 14 amino acids.

This chain joins TRBV28 and TRBJ2-1, with 10 nucleotides matching TRBD2. Per the germline V gene, CDR1 is MDHEN and CDR2 is SYDVKM. The CDR3 length is 18 residues. V shed 8 bases and J 3 bases; nucleotides not matched to a gene: 16. Written as DNA, the CDR3 is TGTGCCAGCGGGCTTGGAAGCGGGGGGGCCGGACACTACAATGAGCAGTTCTTC. Its protein product is CASGLGSGGAGHYNEQFF.

This chain joins TRBV4-1 and TRBJ1-6; D ambiguous. The CDR3 loop spans 17 amino acids. The V end lost 0 bases, the J end lost 0 bases, and 9 bases lay between the germline ends. The germline V gene encodes CDR1 MGHRA and CDR2 YSYEKL. The CDR3 spells CASSQDRASSYNSPLHF. CDR3 coding DNA: TGCGCCAGCAGCCAAGATCGGGCAAGCTCCTATAATTCACCCCTCCACTTT.

The V call is TRBV5-1, the J call TRBJ2-5, with D unclear. CDR1 and CDR2 from the germline V gene are SGHRS and YFSETQ. The CDR3 consists of 15 residues. Trimming removed 0 bases from V and 4 bases from J, with 13 bases in between. This CDR3 is CASSLAGGSGETQYF. The DNA for the CDR3 is TGCGCCAGCAGCTTGGCCGGCGGTTCAGGAGAGACCCAGTACTTC.

CDR3 protein: CASSESGQGIYNEQFF. CDR3 nucleotides: TGTGCCAGCAGTGAAAGCGGACAGGGGATTTACAATGAGCAGTTCTTC. This rearrangement joins TRBV2 to TRBJ2-1; 9 nucleotides agree with TRBD1. Germline V gives CDR1 SNHLY, CDR2 FYNNEI. The V gene end was trimmed by 2 bases and the J gene end by 4 bases; junction bases not matched to a gene: 6. The CDR3 sequence is 16 residues long.

This chain connects TRBV7-3 to TRBJ1-6; 7 nucleotides match TRBD1. J was trimmed by 6 bases and V by 5 bases; bases with no gene match: 1. Germline V gene lookup returns CDR1 SGHTA and CDR2 FQGTGA. There are 13 residues in the CDR3. CDR3 amino acids: CASSRDSNSPLHF. CDR3 coding DNA: TGTGCCAGCAGCAGGGACAGTAATTCACCCCTCCACTTT.

CDR3 nucleotide sequence: TGCGCCAGCAGCTCAAAAACAGGCTCCTACGAGCAGTACTTC. Translation gives CASSSKTGSYEQYF. This rearrangement joins TRBV5-1 to TRBJ2-7; possible D gene TRBD1, 5 bases. The CDR3 has 14 amino acids. The germline CDR1 and CDR2 sequences are SGHRS and YFSETQ. V was trimmed by 3 bases and J by 0 bases, leaving 10 bases between them.

This chain uses TRBV4-1 with TRBJ2-5, with TRBD1 matching 8 bases. In germline, CDR1 is MGHRA, CDR2 YSYEKL. The CDR3 runs to 18 residues. J was trimmed by 4 bases and V by 0 bases; bases with no gene match: 13. The CDR3 sequence: CASSQEGSRGRYGETQYF. CDR3 coding DNA: TGCGCCAGCAGCCAAGAGGGATCCAGGGGGCGTTATGGAGAGACCCAGTACTTC.

The chain recombines TRBV7-3 with TRBJ2-2; D possibly matches TRBD1 or TRBD2 (6 bases each). V lost 1 base to trimming and J lost 7 bases, with 13 bases between them. CDR3 length equals 15 residues. Germline values: CDR1 SGHTA, CDR2 FQGTGA. The CDR3 DNA reads TGTGCCAGCAGCTTAAACGGGGGCGTTGTCGGGGAGCTGTTTTTT. The encoded protein is CASSLNGGVVGELFF.

The chain employs TRBV9 and TRBJ2-7, with 9 bases matching TRBD1. After removal of 7 bases from V and 2 bases from J, the junction contained 4 bases not matched to a gene. Germline loops: CDR1 SGDLS, CDR2 YYNGEE. CDR3 length: 13 amino acids. In DNA form, the CDR3 reads TGTGCCAGCGCGGGGACAGGGCCCTACGAGCAGTACTTC. Translated: CASAGTGPYEQYF. Full variable domain (rest looked up from reference TRBV9 and TRBJ2-7): DSGVTQTPKHLITATGQRVTLRCSPRSGDLSVYWYQQSLDQGLQFLIQYYNGEERAKGNILERFSAQQFPDLHSELNLSSLELGDSALYFCASAGTGPYEQYFGPGTRLTVT.

The rearrangement links TRBV7-8 to TRBJ2-3; TRBD2 aligns across 7 bases. The CDR3 is 16 amino acids. Looked up from germline, CDR1 is SGHVS and CDR2 is FQNEAQ. The junction had 11 bases not matched to a gene; V was cut back by 4 bases and J by 4 bases. The CDR3 protein is CASSSKILLAPDTQYF. DNA of the CDR3: TGTGCCAGCAGCTCGAAGATTCTACTAGCGCCAGATACGCAGTATTTT.

The chain is built from TRBV27 and TRBJ2-7, with D perhaps being TRBD1 or TRBD2 (5 bases each). Germline V gene sequence: CDR1 MNHEY, CDR2 SMNVEV (reference sequence). The CDR3 is made up of 15 amino acids. V was trimmed by 2 bases and J by 4 bases, leaving 15 bases between them. Here the CDR3 DNA reads TGTGCCAGCAGTTTAGCCGGGGCCGCTAGGTACGAGCAGTACTTC. Amino acids: CASSLAGAARYEQYF.

The V gene is TRBV28, the J gene TRBJ1-1; a possible D gene is TRBD1 (5 bases). This CDR3 has 16 residues. Trimming took off 2 bases at V and 0 bases at J, with 13 bases between the two ends. Looked up from germline, CDR1 is MDHEN and CDR2 is SYDVKM. DNA for the CDR3: TGTGCCAGCAGTTTAGGGGCAGGACCCATGAACACTGAAGCTTTCTTT. Translation: CASSLGAGPMNTEAFF.

This clone was recorded once. This rearrangement joins TRBV6-6 to TRBJ2-5, with D possibly matching TRBD1 (6 bases). The CDR3 loop spans 12 amino acids. Germline-derived CDR1 and CDR2 are MNHNY and SVGAGI (reference sequence). V shed 10 bases and J shed 4 bases, with 13 bases lying between them. CDR3 protein: CATHREGETQYF. The CDR3 region has the DNA TGTGCCACCCACAGGGAAGGAGAGACCCAGTACTTC.

This clone came up a few times. This chain uses TRBV15 with TRBJ1-1; no clear D. Germline V CDR1 and CDR2: LNHNV, YYDKDF (reference sequence). With 2 bases removed from V and 0 bases from J, the gap between germline ends came to 10 bases. The length of the CDR3 is 15 residues. The CDR3 coding sequence is TGTGCCACCAGCAGACTCACAGTAATGAACACTGAAGCTTTCTTT. It specifies CATSRLTVMNTEAFF. The complete variable domain, with remaining parts taken from reference TRBV15 and TRBJ1-1, reads DAMVIQNPRYQVTQFGKPVTLSCSQTLNHNVMYWYQQKSSQAPKLLFHYYDKDFNNEADTPDNFQSRRPNTSFCFLDIRSPGLGDTAMYLCATSRLTVMNTEAFFGQGTRLTVV.

The gene calls are TRBV28 and TRBJ2-5, with 12 positions matching TRBD1. This CDR3 is built from 15 residues. Germline V gene sequence: CDR1 MDHEN, CDR2 SYDVKM. J lost 5 bases, V lost 6 bases, and 7 bases had no gene match. As DNA, the CDR3 is TGTGCCAGCAGCCATGGGACAGGGGGCCGGGAGACCCAGTACTTC. Amino acids: CASSHGTGGRETQYF.

The rearrangement uses TRBV10-1 and TRBJ2-7, with D possibly TRBD1 on 5 matching bases. This CDR3 region has 18 residues. The germline CDR1 and CDR2 sequences are WNHNN and SYGVQD (reference sequence). With 0 bases removed from V and 0 bases from J, the gap between germline ends came to 18 bases. The CDR3 DNA is TGCGCCAGCAGTGAGTCGATAGGACACAACATTTACTCCTACGAGCAGTACTTC. As protein: CASSESIGHNIYSYEQYF.

V usage is TRBV4-3 and J usage is TRBJ2-3; maybe TRBD1 (5 bases). Trimming shortened V by 0 bases and J by 6 bases, and 10 bases separated the two germline ends. Germline CDR1 LGHNA, CDR2 YSLEER. The CDR3 is 14 amino acids. The chain's CDR3 is CASSQDRRVDTQYF. The CDR3 DNA reads TGCGCCAGCAGCCAAGATCGCAGGGTGGATACGCAGTATTTT.

In DNA form, the CDR3 reads TGTGCCAGCAGCCTCCACCGGGACAGCTACGAGCAGTACTTC. Translated: CASSLHRDSYEQYF. This sequence joins TRBV7-8 and TRBJ2-7; 7 nucleotides align to TRBD1. CDR1 and CDR2 (germline): SGHVS, FQNEAQ. With V trimmed by 5 bases and J by 3 bases, 7 bases remained unmatched. The CDR3 is made up of 14 amino acids.

The V call is TRBV6-5, the J call TRBJ1-5; D unresolved. Germline V gene data show CDR1 as MNHEY and CDR2 as SVGAGI. The CDR3 sequence is 14 residues long. The V gene lost 6 bases and the J gene lost 7 bases, with 16 bases spanning the gap. CDR3 DNA: TGTGCCAGCAGACCCCACCAGTCAAGGCAGCCCCAGCATTTT. Amino acids: CASRPHQSRQPQHF.

V is TRBV5-3 and J is TRBJ2-3; TRBD2 matches 11 bases. TRBV5-3 is flagged as an ORF with uncertain function. This CDR3 is built from 19 residues. V lost 4 bases and J lost 0; bases outside the gene matches: 13. Here the CDR3 reads CARSPLTSGELLSTDTQYF. CDR3 coding DNA: TGTGCCAGAAGCCCCCTGACTAGCGGGGAACTACTTAGCACAGATACGCAGTATTTT.

The chain combines TRBV29-1 with TRBJ2-2; no clear D. The V gene lost 3 bases and the J gene lost 7 bases, with 12 bases spanning the gap. CDR1 and CDR2 (germline): SQVTM, ANQGSEA. The CDR3 is 13 amino acids. The CDR3 DNA reads TGCAGCGTTGATAGTCCTTTAAGCGGGGAGCTGTTTTTT. Residues: CSVDSPLSGELFF.

This rearrangement joins TRBV28 to TRBJ2-1, with TRBD2 matching over 10 bases. The CDR3 totals 15 residues. CDR1 and CDR2 (germline): MDHEN, SYDVKM. The V segment lost 5 bases and the J segment 5 bases; nucleotides outside the gene matches: 6. CDR3 protein: CASSPGTSDNNEQFF. DNA of the CDR3: TGTGCCAGCAGTCCCGGGACTAGCGATAACAATGAGCAGTTCTTC.

The chain is built from TRBV7-3 and TRBJ1-1, with D possibly being TRBD1 (6 bases). Trimming left V 10 bases short and J 2 bases short, with 14 bases between. The CDR3 contains 13 residues. Germline CDR1 is SGHTA and CDR2 is FQGTGA. The chain's CDR3 is CATAKDSNTEAFF. The CDR3 nucleotides are TGTGCCACAGCCAAGGACAGCAACACTGAAGCTTTCTTT.

V is TRBV19 and J is TRBJ2-7; 7 bases map to TRBD2. Germline CDR1 is LNHDA and CDR2 is SQIVND (reference sequence). The J segment lost 6 bases and the V segment lost 10 bases, leaving 9 bases of the junction unmatched. The CDR3 contains 12 residues. CDR3 sequence: CATRGPGGEQYF. The CDR3 bases are TGTGCCACTCGAGGGCCGGGGGGCGAGCAGTACTTC.